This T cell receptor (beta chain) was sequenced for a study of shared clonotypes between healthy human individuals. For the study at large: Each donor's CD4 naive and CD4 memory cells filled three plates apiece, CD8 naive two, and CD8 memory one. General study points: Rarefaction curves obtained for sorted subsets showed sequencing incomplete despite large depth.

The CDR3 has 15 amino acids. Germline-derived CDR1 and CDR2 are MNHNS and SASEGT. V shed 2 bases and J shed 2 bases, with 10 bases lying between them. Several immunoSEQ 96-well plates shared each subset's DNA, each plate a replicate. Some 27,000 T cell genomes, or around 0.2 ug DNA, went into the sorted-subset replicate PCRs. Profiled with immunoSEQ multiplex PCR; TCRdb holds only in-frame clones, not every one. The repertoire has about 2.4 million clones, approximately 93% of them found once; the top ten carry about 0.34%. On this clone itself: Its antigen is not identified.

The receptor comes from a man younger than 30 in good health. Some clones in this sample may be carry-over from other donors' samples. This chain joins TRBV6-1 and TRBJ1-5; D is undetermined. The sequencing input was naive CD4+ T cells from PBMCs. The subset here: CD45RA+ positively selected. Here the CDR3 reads CASSEMESGNQPQHF. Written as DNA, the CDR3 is TGTGCCAGCAGTGAAATGGAATCGGGCAATCAGCCCCAGCATTTT.